Here is one TCR beta chain with its context. This record belongs to a study of blood T cell repertoires in COVID-19. About the study: Italy, Spain and the United States were the sources of the convalescent and acute COVID-19 samples.

Authors' processing steps: Amplification from reference gene primers served as the basis for estimated nucleated cell counts. Measured with immunoSEQ multiplex PCR; TCRdb has only the in-frame clones, and not every one. V and J calls and clone size are given by that table; D and trimming were obtained from the DNA. Seen here are 70,000 or so clones, 85% to 90% observed once, and the top ten hold about a tenth. Sequencing was performed on peripheral blood. This receptor was obtained from a man between 65 and 85 years old with active or convalescent COVID-19.

The CDR3 DNA reads TGTGCCAGCTCACCGCTACAGGGGACCGGGGAGCTGTTTTTT. As protein: CASSPLQGTGELFF. This rearrangement joins TRBV18 to TRBJ2-2; TRBD1 matches at 7 bases. V trimming: 3 bases; J trimming: 5 bases; junction bases outside the gene matches: 3. Germline lookup yields CDR1 KGHSH and CDR2 LQKENI. This CDR3 is 14 amino acids long.